Given below is one T cell receptor beta chain in context. The table came from immunoSEQ multiplex PCR; TCRdb's copy has only in-frame clones and leaves some out. The sample contains around 320,000 clones, 87% of which appear only once. This sample was included in a study of blood T cell repertoires in COVID-19. Sequences were obtained from peripheral blood. The sequence was obtained from a man between 18 and 35 years old with active or convalescent COVID-19.

Here the CDR3 DNA reads TGTGCCAGCATGGGGGCTTTGGCCACTGAAGCTTTCTTT. This translates into CASMGALATEAFF. This chain connects TRBV6-5 to TRBJ1-1; D possibly corresponds to TRBD1 (6 bases). CDR3 size: 13 residues. V lost 7 bases and J 4 bases, leaving 13 bases between the germline ends. The V gene's germline CDR1 is MNHEY and CDR2 SVGAGI.